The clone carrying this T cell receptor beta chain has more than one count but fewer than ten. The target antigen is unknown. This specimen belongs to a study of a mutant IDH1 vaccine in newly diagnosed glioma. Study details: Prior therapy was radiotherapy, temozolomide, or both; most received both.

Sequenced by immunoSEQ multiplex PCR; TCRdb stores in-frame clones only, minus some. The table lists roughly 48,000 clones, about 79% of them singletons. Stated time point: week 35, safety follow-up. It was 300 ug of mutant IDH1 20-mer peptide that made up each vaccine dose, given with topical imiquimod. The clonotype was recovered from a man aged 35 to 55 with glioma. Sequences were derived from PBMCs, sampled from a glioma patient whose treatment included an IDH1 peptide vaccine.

The CDR3 nucleotides are TGTGCCAGCTCTACCCAGTGGGACACTGAAGCTTTCTTT. Protein: CASSTQWDTEAFF. The V and J genes are TRBV6-1 and TRBJ1-1; D uncertain. This CDR3 is built from 13 residues. Germline lookup yields CDR1 MNHNS and CDR2 SASEGT. V lost 8 bases and J lost 3, with 13 bases in between.